The clone carrying this TCR beta chain was recorded many times. The germline CDR1 and CDR2 sequences are DFQATT and SNEGSKA (reference sequence). V was pared by 2 bases and J by 9 bases, with 8 bases between. The CDR3 covers 11 residues. This sample was included in a study of response to subunit inactivated influenza vaccine. From the RT-PCR reads, TCRdb called clonotypes with MiXCR, one entry per CDR3 protein. The sample contains about 570,000 distinct CDR3 sequences, roughly 10% of which appear only once. These same records also appear under a second study, on T cells expressing NK-cell markers. That work states: Scientists made TCR beta cDNA using 5'RACE template switching with UMIs.

This clonotype was sampled from a man between 45 and 60 years old who received an inactivated influenza vaccine. The sequenced sample was PBMCs from blood, obtained on the day of vaccination. The J gene is TRBJ2-1, the V gene TRBV20-1, with no clear D. As DNA, the CDR3 is TGCAGTGCTAGACGGCTTATTGAGCAGTTCTTC. Its protein is CSARRLIEQFF.